Below, one TCR beta chain is given with its context. The record originates from a study of blood T cell repertoires in COVID-19. About the research overall: Acute and convalescent COVID-19 specimens originated in the United States, Italy and Spain.

The ends lost 4 bases at V and 6 bases at J; junction bases unmatched: 3. Germline V gene sequence: CDR1 MDHEN, CDR2 SYDVKM. The CDR3 length is 14 residues. Source study methods: Amplifying reference gene primers gave estimates of nucleated cell counts. The method was immunoSEQ multiplex PCR; TCRdb's version includes in-frame clones alone and lacks a portion of them. The V and J calls and clone size come from that table; D and trimming were worked out from the DNA. Among roughly 90,000 clones, 80% were seen once, and the ten largest hold roughly 15%. Sequencing was performed on peripheral blood. The clonotype originates from a human donor in a cohort sampled during active COVID-19. The chain links TRBV28 to TRBJ1-5, with 10 bases fitting TRBD1. The CDR3 coding sequence is TGTGCCAGCAGTTCCGGACAGGGGGGTCAGCCCCAGCATTTT. Translating it yields CASSSGQGGQPQHF.